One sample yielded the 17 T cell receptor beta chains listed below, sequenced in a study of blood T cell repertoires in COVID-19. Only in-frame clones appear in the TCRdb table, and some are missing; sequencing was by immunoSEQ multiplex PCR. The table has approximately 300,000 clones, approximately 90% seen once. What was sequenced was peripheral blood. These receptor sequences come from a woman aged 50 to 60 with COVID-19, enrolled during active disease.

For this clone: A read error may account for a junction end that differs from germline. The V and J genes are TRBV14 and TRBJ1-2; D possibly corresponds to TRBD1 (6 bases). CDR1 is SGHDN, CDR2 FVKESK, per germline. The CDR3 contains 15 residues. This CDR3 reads CASSQGGTPTLGYTF. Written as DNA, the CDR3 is TGTGCCAGCAGTCAAGGGGGGACTCCCACCTTGGGCTACACCTTC.

Written as DNA, the CDR3 is TGCGCCAGCAGCCAAGCCAACAATGAGCAGTTCTTC. Protein: CASSQANNEQFF. The V and J genes are TRBV4-3 and TRBJ2-1; D not resolved. CDR1 and CDR2 from the germline V gene are LGHNA and YSLEER. V lost 1 base, J lost 5 bases, and 3 bases lay in between. The CDR3 contains 12 residues.

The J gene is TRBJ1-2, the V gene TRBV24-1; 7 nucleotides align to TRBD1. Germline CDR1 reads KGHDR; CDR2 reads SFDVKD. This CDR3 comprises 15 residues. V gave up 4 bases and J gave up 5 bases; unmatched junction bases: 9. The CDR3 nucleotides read TGTGCCACCAGTGACCCCTCCGGGACAGCGTATGGCTACACCTTC. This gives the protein CATSDPSGTAYGYTF.

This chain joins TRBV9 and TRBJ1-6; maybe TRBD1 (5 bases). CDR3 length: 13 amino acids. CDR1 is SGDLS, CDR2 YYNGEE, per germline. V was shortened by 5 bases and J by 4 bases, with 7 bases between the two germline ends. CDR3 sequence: CASSTGYNSPLHF. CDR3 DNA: TGTGCCAGCAGTACAGGATATAATTCACCCCTCCACTTT.

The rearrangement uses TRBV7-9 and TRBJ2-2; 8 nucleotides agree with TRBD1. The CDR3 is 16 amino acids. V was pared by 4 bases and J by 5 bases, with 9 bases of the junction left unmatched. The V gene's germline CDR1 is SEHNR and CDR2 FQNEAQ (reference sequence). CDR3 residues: CASSYMTGVGTGELFF. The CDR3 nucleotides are TGTGCCAGCAGCTACATGACAGGGGTGGGAACCGGGGAGCTGTTTTTT.

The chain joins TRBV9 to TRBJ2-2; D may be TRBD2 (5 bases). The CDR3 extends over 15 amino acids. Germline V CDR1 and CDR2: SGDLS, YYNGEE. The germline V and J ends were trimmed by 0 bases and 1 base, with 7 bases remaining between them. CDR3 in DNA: TGTGCCAGCAGCGTAGTCAGCGGGAACACCGGGGAGCTGTTTTTT. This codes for CASSVVSGNTGELFF.

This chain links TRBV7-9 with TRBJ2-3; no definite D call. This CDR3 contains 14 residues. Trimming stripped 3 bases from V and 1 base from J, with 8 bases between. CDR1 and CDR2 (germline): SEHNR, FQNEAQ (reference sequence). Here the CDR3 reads CASSFVTGTDTQYF. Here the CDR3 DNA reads TGTGCCAGCAGCTTCGTTACAGGCACAGATACGCAGTATTTT.

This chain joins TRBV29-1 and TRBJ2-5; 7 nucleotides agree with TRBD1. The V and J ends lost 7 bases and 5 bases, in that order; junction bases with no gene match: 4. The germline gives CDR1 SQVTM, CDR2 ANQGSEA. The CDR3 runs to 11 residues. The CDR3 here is CSAPRGETQYF. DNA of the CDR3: TGCAGCGCCCCCAGGGGGGAGACCCAGTACTTC. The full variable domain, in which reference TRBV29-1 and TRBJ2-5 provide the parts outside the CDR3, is SAVISQKPSRDICQRGTSLTIQCQVDSQVTMMFWYRQQPGQSLTLIATANQGSEATYESGFVIDKFPISRPNLTFSTLTVSNMSPEDSSIYLCSAPRGETQYFGPGTRLLVL.

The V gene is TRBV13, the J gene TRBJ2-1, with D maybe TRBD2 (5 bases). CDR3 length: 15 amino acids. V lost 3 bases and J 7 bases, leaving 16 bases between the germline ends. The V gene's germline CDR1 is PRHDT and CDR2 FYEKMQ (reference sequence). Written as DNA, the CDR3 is TGTGCCAGCAGCTTTAACGTGGGAGTCTTAAATGAGCAGTTCTTC. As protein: CASSFNVGVLNEQFF.

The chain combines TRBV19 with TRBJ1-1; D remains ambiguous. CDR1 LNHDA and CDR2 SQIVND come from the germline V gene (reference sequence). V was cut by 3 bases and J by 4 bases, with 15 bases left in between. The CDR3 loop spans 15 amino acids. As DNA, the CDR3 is TGTGCCAGTAGTATTGTCCCATTCCCCAGCACTGAAGCTTTCTTT. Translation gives CASSIVPFPSTEAFF.

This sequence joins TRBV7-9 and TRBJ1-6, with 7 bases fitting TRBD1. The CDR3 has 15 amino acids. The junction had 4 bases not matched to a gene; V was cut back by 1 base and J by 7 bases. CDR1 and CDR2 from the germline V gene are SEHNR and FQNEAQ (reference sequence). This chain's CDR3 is CASSLEGGGNSPLHF. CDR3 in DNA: TGTGCCAGCAGCTTAGAAGGGGGCGGGAATTCACCCCTCCACTTT.

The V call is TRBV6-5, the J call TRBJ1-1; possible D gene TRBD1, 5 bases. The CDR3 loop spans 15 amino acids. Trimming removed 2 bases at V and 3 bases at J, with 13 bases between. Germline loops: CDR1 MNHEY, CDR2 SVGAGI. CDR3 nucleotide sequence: TGTGCCAGCAGTTACGGGCAGGGTGCGGACACTGAAGCTTTCTTT. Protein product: CASSYGQGADTEAFF.

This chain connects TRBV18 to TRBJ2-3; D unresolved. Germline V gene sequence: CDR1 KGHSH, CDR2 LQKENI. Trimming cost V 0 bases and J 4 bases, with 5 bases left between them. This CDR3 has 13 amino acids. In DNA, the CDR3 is TGTGCCAGCTCACCACCCGTTTCAGATACGCAGTATTTT. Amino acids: CASSPPVSDTQYF.

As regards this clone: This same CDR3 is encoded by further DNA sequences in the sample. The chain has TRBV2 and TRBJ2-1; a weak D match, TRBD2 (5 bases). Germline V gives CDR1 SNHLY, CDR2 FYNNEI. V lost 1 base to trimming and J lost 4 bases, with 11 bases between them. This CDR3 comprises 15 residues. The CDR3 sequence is CASSEGLAAYNEQFF. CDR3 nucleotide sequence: TGTGCCAGCAGTGAAGGGCTAGCAGCTTACAATGAGCAGTTCTTC.

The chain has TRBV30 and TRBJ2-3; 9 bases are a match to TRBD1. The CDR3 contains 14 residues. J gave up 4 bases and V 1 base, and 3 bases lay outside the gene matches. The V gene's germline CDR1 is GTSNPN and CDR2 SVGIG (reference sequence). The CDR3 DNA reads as TGTGCCTGGAGTGGGGGACAGGGCGCAGATACGCAGTATTTT. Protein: CAWSGGQGADTQYF.

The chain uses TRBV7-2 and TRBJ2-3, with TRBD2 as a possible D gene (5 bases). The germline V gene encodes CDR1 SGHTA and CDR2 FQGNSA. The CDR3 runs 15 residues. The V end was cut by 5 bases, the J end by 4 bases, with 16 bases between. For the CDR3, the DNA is TGTGCCAGCAGCCTAGAAACTAGGCCCCCAGATACGCAGTATTTT. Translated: CASSLETRPPDTQYF.

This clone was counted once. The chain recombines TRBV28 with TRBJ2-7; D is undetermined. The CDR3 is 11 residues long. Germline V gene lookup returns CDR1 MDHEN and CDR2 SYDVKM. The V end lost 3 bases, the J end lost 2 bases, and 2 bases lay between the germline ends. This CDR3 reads CASSFTYEQYF. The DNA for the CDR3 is TGTGCCAGCAGTTTCACCTACGAGCAGTACTTC.